The clone carrying this T cell receptor (beta chain) was observed a few times. Its antigen is still unknown. The data originate from a study of human T cells and chemical hapten exposure. Study-level results: The study found that DPC sensitization did not change TCRs above 1 in 1000 frequency. Expanded TCRs made up significantly more big CDR3 similarity clusters than controls did.

In the source study's methods: Across samples, TCR counts had a median of about 92,000 and ranged from roughly 23,224 to 700,000. TCRdb re-called the RACE reads through MiXCR, storing one row per CDR3 protein. TCRdb assigned the V and J calls; the authors' analysis was not used. Here the sample spans more than 90,000 distinct CDR3 sequences, over 9.5% being singletons. As to time point: patch test 2, 6 weeks after DPC sensitization. Treatment indicated: therapeutic diphenylcyclopropenone sensitization with weekly scalp DPC. Sample donors consisted of patients with alopecia, aged 18 to 70 years, who were suitable for DPC. The CDR3 covers 16 residues. Germline V gives CDR1 SEHNR, CDR2 FQNEAQ (reference sequence). Unmatched junction bases numbered 8, after V lost 3 bases and J lost 5 bases.

The material was whole blood, obtained in connection with sensitization to the hapten diphenylcyclopropenone (DPC). This TCR derives from a woman aged 35 to 49 with alopecia areata. Some clones in this sample may be carry-over from other donors' samples. The chain carries TRBV7-9 and TRBJ2-7; TRBD1 matches at 12 bases. The CDR3: CASSLGGTGGENEQYF. The CDR3 nucleotides read TGTGCCAGCAGCTTGGGCGGGACAGGGGGCGAGAACGAGCAGTACTTC.